The 30 T cell receptor beta chains reported below all come from one sample, sequenced in a study of blood T cells in healthy people across ages. Together with a sample-barcoded 5' primer, a J-beta primer mix was included in a second PCR lasting roughly 6 to 12 cycles. TCRdb reprocessed the 5' RACE reads via MiXCR and lists one record per CDR3 protein. The table records 1.2 million to 1.5 million distinct CDR3 sequences, roughly 64% of them present only once. Sequencing was performed on blood. The receptor set was obtained from a man between 18 and 35 years old in good health.

This sequence joins TRBV6-5 and TRBJ2-7; D uncertain. Near its end, the DNA agrees better with TRBJ2-5, so the J call may be wrong. From germline, CDR1 is MNHEY and CDR2 SVGAGI. This CDR3 comprises 14 residues. Written as DNA, the CDR3 is TGTGCCAGCAGTTATTCTCCCGTTGGTTGGACCCAGTACTTC. It is translated as CASSYSPVGWTQYF.

The chain joins TRBV29-1 to TRBJ1-1; no clear D gene. V dropped 4 bases and J dropped 3 bases, with 15 bases sitting between them. Germline CDR1 reads SQVTM; CDR2 reads ANQGSEA. The CDR3 loop spans 14 amino acids. CDR3 nucleotides: TGCAGCGTTGGCTCCAAATTGAGGGACACTGAAGCTTTCTTT. Its translation is CSVGSKLRDTEAFF.

This clonotype appeared a few times. The chain combines TRBV10-3 with TRBJ2-3, with 15 bases lining up with TRBD2. This CDR3 is 16 amino acids long. Germline-derived CDR1 and CDR2 are ENHRY and SYGVKD. J was trimmed by 4 bases and V by 6 bases; bases with no gene match: 5. This CDR3 is CAIRRTSGGAADTQYF. The CDR3, as DNA: TGTGCCATCAGGAGGACTAGCGGGGGGGCCGCAGATACGCAGTATTTT.

The chain has TRBV6-6 and TRBJ1-5; D might be TRBD1 (5 bases). Trimming shortened V by 2 bases and J by 3 bases, and 11 bases separated the two germline ends. Germline-derived CDR1 and CDR2 are MNHNY and SVGAGI (reference sequence). This CDR3 spans 15 amino acids. The CDR3 is CASSYRDSLNQPQHF. The CDR3 DNA is TGTGCCAGCAGTTACCGAGACAGCCTCAATCAGCCCCAGCATTTT.

This chain connects TRBV13 to TRBJ1-2; D is undetermined. Germline assignment: CDR1 PRHDT and CDR2 FYEKMQ (reference sequence). The V end lost 5 bases, the J end lost 8 bases, and 12 bases lay between the germline ends. The CDR3 length is 12 residues. For the CDR3, the DNA is TGTGCCAGCAGCGTGTATGGCGAAGGCTACACCTTC. As protein: CASSVYGEGYTF.

The chain uses TRBV7-9 and TRBJ2-3; D gene uncertain. V was trimmed by 2 bases and J by 5 bases, leaving 8 bases between them. CDR1 is SEHNR and CDR2 is FQNEAQ in the germline V gene (reference sequence). The length of the CDR3 is 13 residues. CDR3 region: CASSLTWGDTQYF. The CDR3, as DNA: TGTGCCAGCAGCTTAACCTGGGGAGATACGCAGTATTTT.

This clonotype has only a few counts. V usage is TRBV7-2 and J usage is TRBJ2-7; 9 bases align to TRBD2. The J call may be wrong; the DNA end is better matched by TRBJ2-5. Germline CDR1 SGHTA, CDR2 FQGNSA. The CDR3 totals 15 residues. The CDR3: CASSWGTSRGSTQYF. The CDR3 region has the DNA TGTGCCAGCAGCTGGGGGACTAGCCGGGGATCGACCCAGTACTTC.

This chain connects TRBV2 to TRBJ2-7; 8 bases map to TRBD2. CDR3 size: 16 residues. Unmatched junction bases numbered 8, after V lost 1 base and J lost 3 bases. Germline CDR1 SNHLY, CDR2 FYNNEI. The CDR3 nucleotides are TGTGCCAGCAGTGAAGGGGGAGCGGGAGACGTCTACGAGCAGTACTTC. Protein product: CASSEGGAGDVYEQYF.

The V and J genes are TRBV7-2 and TRBJ2-3; possibly TRBD1 or TRBD2 for D (5 bases each). The germline V and J ends were trimmed by 4 bases and 2 bases, with 19 bases remaining between them. Germline CDR1 and CDR2: SGHTA and FQGNSA. The CDR3 loop spans 17 amino acids. The chain's CDR3 is CASSSEFFGGTTDTQYF. The CDR3 nucleotides read TGTGCCAGCAGCTCCGAGTTCTTTGGGGGAACCACAGATACGCAGTATTTT.

This clonotype was seen a handful of times. This chain joins TRBV29-1 and TRBJ2-3; D is uncertain. V lost 8 bases and J lost 2, with 8 bases in between. Germline V gives CDR1 SQVTM, CDR2 ANQGSEA. The CDR3 extends over 11 amino acids. This CDR3 reads CSSILTDTQYF. DNA of the CDR3: TGCAGCTCCATCCTCACAGATACGCAGTATTTT.

V is TRBV7-2 and J is TRBJ1-2; D is ambiguous. The CDR3 consists of 14 residues. The germline CDR1 and CDR2 sequences are SGHTA and FQGNSA. The V end was cut by 4 bases, the J end by 8 bases, with 17 bases between. In DNA form, the CDR3 reads TGTGCCAGCAGCTCACCCGGCACAGCACCAGGCTACACCTTC. Translated: CASSSPGTAPGYTF.

This clonotype was counted between two and nine times. V gene TRBV12-3 or TRBV12-4 combines with J gene TRBJ2-7; 8 positions match TRBD1. The CDR3 length is 14 residues. The junction had 9 bases not matched to a gene; V was cut back by 6 bases and J by 5 bases. CDR3 nucleotide sequence: TGTGCCAGCAGACAAGACAGGGGAGGTGACGAGCAGTACTTC. Amino acid sequence: CASRQDRGGDEQYF.

This chain uses TRBV3-1 with TRBJ2-7; D uncertain. The CDR3 consists of 15 residues. V shed 0 bases and J shed 3 bases, with 12 bases lying between them. Per the germline V gene, CDR1 is LGHDT and CDR2 is YNNKEL (reference sequence). CDR3 DNA sequence: TGTGCCAGCAGCCAAGAGGTCGGGCGGATCTACGAGCAGTACTTC. This sequence encodes CASSQEVGRIYEQYF.

This clonotype was found a few times. This chain connects TRBV5-5 to TRBJ2-4, with D possibly matching TRBD2 (5 bases). CDR3 length equals 15 residues. Trimming took off 0 bases at V and 6 bases at J, with 13 bases between the two ends. Germline values: CDR1 SGHKS, CDR2 YYEKEE (reference sequence). The CDR3 loop reads CASSLDTGRGNIQYF. DNA of the CDR3: TGTGCCAGCAGCTTGGACACGGGGAGAGGAAACATTCAGTACTTC.

The chain recombines TRBV11-2 with TRBJ2-1; 8 bases agree with TRBD1. Trimming removed 4 bases from V and 5 bases from J; junction bases left unmatched: 7. The CDR3 extends over 15 amino acids. CDR1 is SGHAT and CDR2 is FQNNGV in the germline V gene. CDR3 residues: CASSSPMDRDNEQFF. CDR3 DNA sequence: TGTGCCAGCAGCTCCCCAATGGACAGGGACAATGAGCAGTTCTTC.

This clonotype showed up just a few times. The rearrangement links TRBV19 to TRBJ1-2; unclear D gene. The CDR3 has 14 residues. Per the germline V gene, CDR1 is LNHDA and CDR2 is SQIVND (reference sequence). With 7 bases removed from V and 0 bases from J, the gap between germline ends came to 12 bases. CDR3 sequence: CASKPLETNYGYTF. CDR3 nucleotide sequence: TGTGCCAGTAAACCGTTAGAAACTAACTATGGCTACACCTTC.

This chain links TRBV4-1 with TRBJ2-4; TRBD1 aligns across 8 bases. V shed 3 bases and J 1 base; nucleotides not matched to a gene: 8. In germline, CDR1 is MGHRA, CDR2 YSYEKL. CDR3 size: 17 residues. The CDR3 protein is CASSQGQATGAKNIQYF. CDR3 in DNA: TGCGCCAGCAGCCAGGGACAGGCGACAGGGGCCAAAAACATTCAGTACTTC.

The V gene is TRBV29-1, the J gene TRBJ2-1; D may be TRBD1 or TRBD2 (6 bases each). The V gene's germline CDR1 is SQVTM and CDR2 ANQGSEA. V lost 0 bases and J 3 bases, leaving 9 bases between the germline ends. CDR3 size: 14 residues. The CDR3 region is CSVEDGGGYNEQFF. The CDR3, as DNA: TGCAGCGTTGAAGATGGAGGGGGCTACAATGAGCAGTTCTTC.

The rearrangement uses TRBV2 and TRBJ1-2, with 7 positions matching TRBD1. Germline V lookup: CDR1 SNHLY, CDR2 FYNNEI. The CDR3 spans 11 residues. The V and J ends lost 6 bases and 8 bases, in that order; junction bases with no gene match: 3. The CDR3 DNA is TGTGCCAGCAGGTACAGGGGCGGCTACACCTTC. It yields the protein CASRYRGGYTF.

This clonotype came up a few times. The CDR3 loop reads CASSQDGSNYGYTF. The DNA for the CDR3 is TGTGCCAGCAGCCAGGACGGCTCTAACTATGGCTACACCTTC. V and J are TRBV6-4 and TRBJ1-2; no reliable D call. The germline V gene encodes CDR1 MRHNA and CDR2 SNTAGT. CDR3 length: 14 residues. Trimming cost V 6 bases and J 0 bases, with 11 bases left between them.

The gene calls are TRBV11-2 and TRBJ2-6, with 10 nucleotides matching TRBD1. The trim removed 1 base at V and 3 bases at J, leaving 3 bases unmatched. There are 17 residues in the CDR3. From germline, CDR1 is SGHAT and CDR2 FQNNGV. In nucleotides, the CDR3 is TGTGCCAGCAGCTTAGGGACAGGGGGATTTGGGGCCAACGTCCTGACTTTC. This gives the protein CASSLGTGGFGANVLTF.

This clonotype was seen once. This rearrangement joins TRBV5-1 to TRBJ2-1, with D perhaps TRBD2 (6 bases). Germline V gene data show CDR1 as SGHRS and CDR2 as YFSETQ. This CDR3 region has 15 residues. V dropped 6 bases and J dropped 4 bases, with 17 bases sitting between them. CDR3 residues: CASTYSGGNYNEQFF. For the CDR3, the DNA is TGCGCCAGCACCTATAGCGGAGGGAATTACAATGAGCAGTTCTTC.

The table lists this clonotype with a few counts. This chain links TRBV25-1 with TRBJ1-2, with D tentatively TRBD1 (5 bases). The germline V gene has CDR1 MGHDK and CDR2 SYGVNS. The V gene lost 4 bases and the J gene lost 3 bases, with 9 bases spanning the gap. The CDR3 has 13 amino acids. The CDR3, as DNA: TGTGCCAGCAGTGGTTGGGGCCACTATGGCTACACCTTC. It codes for CASSGWGHYGYTF.

This chain links TRBV7-8 with TRBJ2-7; 8 bases align to TRBD2. The CDR3 sequence is 17 residues long. Per the germline V gene, CDR1 is SGHVS and CDR2 is FQNEAQ. V lost 4 bases, J lost 3 bases, and 14 bases stayed unmatched. CDR3 in amino acids: CASSSPTSATLNYEQYF. DNA of the CDR3: TGTGCCAGCAGCTCACCGACTAGCGCCACTCTTAACTACGAGCAGTACTTC. Together with reference TRBV7-8 and TRBJ2-7, the CDR3 gives the full variable domain: GAGVSQSPRYKVAKRGQDVALRCDPISGHVSLFWYQQALGQGPEFLTYFQNEAQLDKSGLPSDRFFAERPEGSVSTLKIQRTQQEDSAVYLCASSSPTSATLNYEQYFGPGTRLTVT.

This clonotype was counted only a few times. The V call is TRBV11-2, the J call TRBJ2-3; the D gene is possibly TRBD2 (6 bases). Between the trimmed V and J ends, which lost 1 base and 14 bases, there was a span of 19 bases. CDR1 SGHAT and CDR2 FQNNGV come from the germline V gene. CDR3 length: 14 amino acids. CDR3 bases: TGTGCCAGCAGCTTAGGCCGGCAAGCGGGCAGCAGGTATTTT. It yields the protein CASSLGRQAGSRYF.

CDR3 coding DNA: TGTGCCAGCGCCAGGGGGACAGGGGGCCAGCCCCTCCACTTT. This sequence encodes CASARGTGGQPLHF. V is TRBV2 and J is TRBJ1-6, with 12 positions matching TRBD1. Germline assignment: CDR1 SNHLY and CDR2 FYNNEI. The CDR3 runs to 14 residues. V lost 8 bases and J lost 13; bases outside the gene matches: 9. Supplemented by reference TRBV2 and TRBJ1-6, the full variable domain reads EPEVTQTPSHQVTQMGQEVILRCVPISNHLYFYWYRQILGQKVEFLVSFYNNEISEKSEIFDDQFSVERPDGSNFTLKIRSTKLEDSAMYFCASARGTGGQPLHFGNGTRLTVT.

This clonotype was seen just once. V gene TRBV20-1 combines with J gene TRBJ2-4; the match to TRBD1 covers 9 bases. The DNA end is more similar to TRBJ2-7, so the J call may be wrong. Per the germline V gene, CDR1 is DFQATT and CDR2 is SNEGSKA (reference sequence). The CDR3 is made up of 13 amino acids. Here the CDR3 DNA reads TGCAGTGCCCGGACAGGGGAATCCTACGAGCAGTACTTC. This gives the protein CSARTGESYEQYF.

This sequence joins TRBV12-3 or TRBV12-4 and TRBJ2-7; D possibly uses TRBD1 or TRBD2 (5 bases each). This CDR3 region has 14 residues. Deletions cut 7 bases from V and 7 bases from J, with 20 bases between. The CDR3 bases are TGTGCCAGCACCAGAGAGGGACGGTACCCAGAGCAGTACTTC. It encodes CASTREGRYPEQYF.

This clonotype was counted only a few times. The CDR3 here is CASSYGQGVETQYF. CDR3 nucleotide sequence: TGTGCCAGCAGTTACGGCCAGGGGGTAGAGACCCAGTACTTC. V gene TRBV6-5 combines with J gene TRBJ2-5, with TRBD1 matching 7 bases. Germline trimming cut 2 bases from V and 4 bases from J; bases unmatched to any gene: 4. Germline CDR1 reads MNHEY; CDR2 reads SVGAGI. The CDR3 runs to 14 residues.

The V gene is TRBV6-2 or TRBV6-3, the J gene TRBJ1-1; D is unresolved. This CDR3 has 11 amino acids. Per germline, CDR1 MNHEY and CDR2 SVGEGT. Deletions cut 7 bases from V and 1 base from J, with 4 bases between. DNA for the CDR3: TGTGCCAGCACGAGGAACACTGAAGCTTTCTTT. Amino acid sequence: CASTRNTEAFF.